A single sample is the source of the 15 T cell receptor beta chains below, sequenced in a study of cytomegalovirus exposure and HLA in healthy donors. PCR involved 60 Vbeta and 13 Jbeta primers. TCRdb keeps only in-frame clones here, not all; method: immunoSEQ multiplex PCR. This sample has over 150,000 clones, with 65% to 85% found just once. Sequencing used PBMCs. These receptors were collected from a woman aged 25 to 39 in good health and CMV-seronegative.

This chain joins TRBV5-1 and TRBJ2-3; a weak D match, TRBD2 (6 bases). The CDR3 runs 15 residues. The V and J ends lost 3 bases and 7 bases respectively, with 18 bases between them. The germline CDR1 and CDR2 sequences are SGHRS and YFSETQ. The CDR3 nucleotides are TGCGCCAGCAGCTCCTTGGGGGGAACCGCTTATACGCAGTATTTT. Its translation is CASSSLGGTAYTQYF.

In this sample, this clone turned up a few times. DNA for the CDR3: TGTGCCAGCAGTCTCAGACAGGGATACTACGAGCAGTACTTC. It specifies CASSLRQGYYEQYF. The genes are TRBV28 and TRBJ2-7; 7 bases align to TRBD1. CDR1 is MDHEN, CDR2 SYDVKM, per germline. Unmatched junction bases numbered 7, after V lost 5 bases and J lost 3 bases. The CDR3 length is 14 residues.

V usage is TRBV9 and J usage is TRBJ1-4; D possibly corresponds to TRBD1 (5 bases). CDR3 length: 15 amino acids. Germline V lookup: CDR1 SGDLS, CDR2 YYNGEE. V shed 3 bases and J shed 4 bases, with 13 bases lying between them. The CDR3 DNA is TGTGCCAGCAGCGGTACAGGCTCCCTTAATGAAAAACTGTTTTTT. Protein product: CASSGTGSLNEKLFF.

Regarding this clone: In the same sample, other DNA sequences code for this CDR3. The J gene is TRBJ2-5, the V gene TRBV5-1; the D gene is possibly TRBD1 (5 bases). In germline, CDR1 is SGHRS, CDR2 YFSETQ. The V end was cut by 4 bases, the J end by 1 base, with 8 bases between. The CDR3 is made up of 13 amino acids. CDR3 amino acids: CASSGQGQETQYF. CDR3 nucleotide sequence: TGCGCCAGCAGCGGGCAGGGCCAAGAGACCCAGTACTTC.

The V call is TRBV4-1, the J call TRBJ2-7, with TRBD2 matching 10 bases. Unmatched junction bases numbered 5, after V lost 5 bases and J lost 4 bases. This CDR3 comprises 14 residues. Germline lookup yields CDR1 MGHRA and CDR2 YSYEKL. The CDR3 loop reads CASSEREGGYEQYF. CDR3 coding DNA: TGCGCCAGCAGCGAGCGGGAGGGGGGGTACGAGCAGTACTTC.

The CDR3 DNA reads as TGCGCCAGCAGCTCAGGGACAGGGGATGGAGAGACCCAGTACTTC. Translation: CASSSGTGDGETQYF. The V gene is TRBV5-1, the J gene TRBJ2-5, with 10 bases identical to TRBD1. The J segment lost 4 bases and the V segment lost 3 bases, leaving 6 bases of the junction unmatched. Germline CDR1 SGHRS, CDR2 YFSETQ. CDR3 size: 15 residues.

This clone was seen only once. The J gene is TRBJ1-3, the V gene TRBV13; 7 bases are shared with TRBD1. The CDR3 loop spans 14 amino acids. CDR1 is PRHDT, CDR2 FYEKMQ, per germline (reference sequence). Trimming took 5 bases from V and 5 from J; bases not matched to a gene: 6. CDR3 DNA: TGTGCCAGCAGCGACGACAGGGTGCGAAACACCATATATTTT. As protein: CASSDDRVRNTIYF.

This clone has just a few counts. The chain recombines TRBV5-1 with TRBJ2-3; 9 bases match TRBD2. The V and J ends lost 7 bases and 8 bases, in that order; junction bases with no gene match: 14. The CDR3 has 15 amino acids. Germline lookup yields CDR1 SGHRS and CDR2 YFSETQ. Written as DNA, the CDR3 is TGCGCCAGCGGCTCTTTGGGACTAGCTTCTAGTACGCAGTATTTT. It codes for CASGSLGLASSTQYF.

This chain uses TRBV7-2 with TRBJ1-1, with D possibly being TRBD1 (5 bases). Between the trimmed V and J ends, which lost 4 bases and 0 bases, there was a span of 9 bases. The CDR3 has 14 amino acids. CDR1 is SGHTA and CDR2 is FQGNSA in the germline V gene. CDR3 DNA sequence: TGTGCCAGCAGCTGGGGACTGTTGAACACTGAAGCTTTCTTT. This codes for CASSWGLLNTEAFF.

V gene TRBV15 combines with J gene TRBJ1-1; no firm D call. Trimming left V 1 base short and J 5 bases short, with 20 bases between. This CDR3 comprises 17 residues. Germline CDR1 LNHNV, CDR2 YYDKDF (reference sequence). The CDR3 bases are TGTGCCACCAGCAGAGGGTACACAGAAGGCGTTGGTACTGAAGCTTTCTTT. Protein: CATSRGYTEGVGTEAFF. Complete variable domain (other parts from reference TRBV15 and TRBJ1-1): DAMVIQNPRYQVTQFGKPVTLSCSQTLNHNVMYWYQQKSSQAPKLLFHYYDKDFNNEADTPDNFQSRRPNTSFCFLDIRSPGLGDTAMYLCATSRGYTEGVGTEAFFGQGTRLTVV.

The CDR3 DNA reads TGTGCCAGTAGTACACTGGGACAGGACTATGGCTACACCTTC. This encodes CASSTLGQDYGYTF. This rearrangement joins TRBV19 to TRBJ1-2; 8 nucleotides match TRBD1. V gave up 4 bases and J gave up 3 bases; unmatched junction bases: 4. The CDR3 runs 14 residues. Germline CDR1 reads LNHDA; CDR2 reads SQIVND (reference sequence).

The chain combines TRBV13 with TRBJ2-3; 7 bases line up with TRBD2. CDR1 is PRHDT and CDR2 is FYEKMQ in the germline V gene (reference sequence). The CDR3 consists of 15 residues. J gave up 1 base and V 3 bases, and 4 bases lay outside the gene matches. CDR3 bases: TGTGCCAGCAGCTTCCCTAGCGGAGGCACAGATACGCAGTATTTT. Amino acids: CASSFPSGGTDTQYF. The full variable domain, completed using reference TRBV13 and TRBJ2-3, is AAGVIQSPRHLIKEKRETATLKCYPIPRHDTVYWYQQGPGQDPQFLISFYEKMQSDKGSIPDRFSAQQFSDYHSELNMSSLELGDSALYFCASSFPSGGTDTQYFGPGTRLTVL.

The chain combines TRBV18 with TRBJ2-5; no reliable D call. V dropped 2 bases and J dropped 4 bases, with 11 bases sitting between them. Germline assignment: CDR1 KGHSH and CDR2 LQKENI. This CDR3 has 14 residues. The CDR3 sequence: CASSPKSQIETQYF. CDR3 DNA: TGTGCCAGCTCACCAAAATCTCAGATAGAGACCCAGTACTTC.

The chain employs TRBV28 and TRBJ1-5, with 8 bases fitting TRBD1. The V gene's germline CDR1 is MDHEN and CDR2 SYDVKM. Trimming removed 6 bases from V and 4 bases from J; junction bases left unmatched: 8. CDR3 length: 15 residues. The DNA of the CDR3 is TGTGCCAGCAGCAGCGGACAGGGCTCTAATCAGCCCCAGCATTTT. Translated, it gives CASSSGQGSNQPQHF. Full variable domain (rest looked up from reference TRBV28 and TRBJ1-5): DVKVTQSSRYLVKRTGEKVFLECVQDMDHENMFWYRQDPGLGLRLIYFSYDVKMKEKGDIPEGYSVSREKKERFSLILESASTNQTSMYLCASSSGQGSNQPQHFGDGTRLSIL.

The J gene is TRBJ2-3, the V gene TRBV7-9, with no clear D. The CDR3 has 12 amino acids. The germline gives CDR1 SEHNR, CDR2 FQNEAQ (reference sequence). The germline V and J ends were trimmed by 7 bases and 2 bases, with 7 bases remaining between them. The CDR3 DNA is TGTGCCAGCACGCAGGCCACAGATACGCAGTATTTT. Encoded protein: CASTQATDTQYF.